In its sample, the clone carrying this TCR beta chain was seen a few times. Its antigen is currently unknown. The junction and the germline gene differ at one end; a read error may be behind it. TCRbeta libraries were built with three rounds of nested PCR, modified from ARM-PCR. TCRdb processed the multiplex PCR reads anew with MiXCR; each CDR3 protein has one entry. The sample consists of more than 70,000 distinct CDR3 sequences, around 57% of them appearing once. The data were taken from a study of tumor and adjacent non-tumor tissue in lung cancer. Study context: Histology: under 15 adenocarcinoma, a couple of squamous cell carcinoma, 1 small cell lung cancer. The patients, about nine men and 5 or 6 women, were about 30 to 85 with stage I to III disease. General study findings and limits: Significantly higher TCR diversity was found in tumor than normal lung.

Per the germline V gene, CDR1 is LNHDA and CDR2 is SQIVND (reference sequence). CDR3 length: 13 amino acids. The template was RNA from unsorted bulk tissue. The TCR sequence derives from a man aged 65 to 85 with non-small cell lung cancer. The chain is built from TRBV19 and TRBJ1-1; D is unresolved. The sample comprised lung tumor tissue. The CDR3 coding sequence is TGTGCCTGTAGTATAGTGACCCGCACTGAAGCTTTCTTT. Amino acid sequence: CACSIVTRTEAFF. The whole variable domain, remainder taken from reference TRBV19 and TRBJ1-1, is DGGITQSPKYLFRKEGQNVTLSCEQNLNHDAMYWYRQDPGQGLRLIYYSQIVNDFQKGDIAEGYSVSREKKESFPLTVTSAQKNPTAFYLCACSIVTRTEAFFGQGTRLTVV.